This T cell receptor beta chain was found in a study of T-cell memory formation after mild COVID-19. Background on the study: Clustering of TCRs was largely donor specific.

Each CDR3 protein gets one entry after TCRdb re-called the 5' RACE reads with MiXCR. The repertoire has 90,000 to 120,000 distinct CDR3 sequences, approximately 14% of them found once; the top ten carry 30% to 45%. The CDR3 runs 14 residues. V was trimmed by 1 base and J by 6 bases, leaving 10 bases between them. The sequence was obtained from a man in his late teens or twenties who had mild COVID-19 (a few samples of this study predate the infection). Cell type and time point are not known. The chain recombines TRBV12-3 or TRBV12-4 with TRBJ2-1, with D perhaps TRBD2 (6 bases). Sequencing input: PBMCs or a T cell subset sorted from them (not recorded which). The CDR3 DNA is TGTGCCAGCAGTTTAGGGCGCGGGGCCAATGAGCAGTTCTTC. Its translation is CASSLGRGANEQFF.